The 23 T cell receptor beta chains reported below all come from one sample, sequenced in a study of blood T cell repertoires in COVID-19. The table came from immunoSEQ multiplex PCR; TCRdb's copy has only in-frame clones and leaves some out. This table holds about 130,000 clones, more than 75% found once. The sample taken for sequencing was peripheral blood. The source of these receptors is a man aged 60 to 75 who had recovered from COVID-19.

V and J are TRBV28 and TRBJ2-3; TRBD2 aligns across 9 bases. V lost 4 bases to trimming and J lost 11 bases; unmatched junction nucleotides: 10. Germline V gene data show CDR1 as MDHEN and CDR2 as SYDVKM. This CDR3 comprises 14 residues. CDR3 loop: CASSSGTSPLKQYF. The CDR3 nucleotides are TGTGCCAGCAGTTCCGGGACTAGCCCTCTAAAGCAGTATTTT.

CDR3 in amino acids: CATGGTANTGELFF. CDR3 bases: TGTGCCACCGGTGGCACAGCGAACACCGGGGAGCTGTTTTTT. The chain recombines TRBV24-1 with TRBJ2-2; D not certain. The germline V and J ends were trimmed by 9 bases and 0 bases, with 10 bases remaining between them. The germline CDR1 and CDR2 sequences are KGHDR and SFDVKD. This CDR3 region has 14 residues.

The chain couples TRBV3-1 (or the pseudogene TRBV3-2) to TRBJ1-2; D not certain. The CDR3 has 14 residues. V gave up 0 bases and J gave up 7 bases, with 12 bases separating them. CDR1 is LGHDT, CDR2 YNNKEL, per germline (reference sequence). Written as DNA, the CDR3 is TGTGCCAGCAGCCAAGAATTAAGGTTAGCTGGCTACACCTTC. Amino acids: CASSQELRLAGYTF.

As DNA, the CDR3 is TGTGCCAGCAGTCCCTGGACGGGGAGGAACACTGAAGCTTTCTTT. It translates to CASSPWTGRNTEAFF. This chain joins TRBV28 and TRBJ1-1; D remains ambiguous. Trimming shortened V by 5 bases and J by 1 base, and 14 bases separated the two germline ends. Germline CDR1 reads MDHEN; CDR2 reads SYDVKM. The CDR3 contains 15 residues.

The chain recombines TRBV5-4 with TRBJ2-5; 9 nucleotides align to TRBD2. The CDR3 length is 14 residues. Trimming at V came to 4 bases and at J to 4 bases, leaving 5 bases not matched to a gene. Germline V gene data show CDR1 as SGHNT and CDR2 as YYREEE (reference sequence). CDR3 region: CASSASGVRETQYF. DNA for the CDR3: TGTGCCAGCAGCGCTAGCGGGGTTCGAGAGACCCAGTACTTC.

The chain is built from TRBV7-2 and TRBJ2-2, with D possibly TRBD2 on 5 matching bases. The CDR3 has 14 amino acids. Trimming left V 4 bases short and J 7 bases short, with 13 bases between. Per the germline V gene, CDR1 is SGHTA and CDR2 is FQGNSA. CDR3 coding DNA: TGTGCCAGCAGCTCCGTGGACTTCCTCGGGGAGCTGTTTTTT. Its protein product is CASSSVDFLGELFF.

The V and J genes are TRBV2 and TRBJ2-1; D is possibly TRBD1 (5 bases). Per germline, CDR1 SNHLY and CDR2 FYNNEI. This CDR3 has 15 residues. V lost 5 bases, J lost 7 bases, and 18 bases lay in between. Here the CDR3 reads CASSPGQIKGNEQFF. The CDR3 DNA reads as TGTGCCAGCAGTCCCGGGCAGATCAAGGGGAATGAGCAGTTCTTC.

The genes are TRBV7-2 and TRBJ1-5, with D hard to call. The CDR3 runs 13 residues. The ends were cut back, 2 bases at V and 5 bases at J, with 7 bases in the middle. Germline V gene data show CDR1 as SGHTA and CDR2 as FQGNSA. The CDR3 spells CASSLNADQPQHF. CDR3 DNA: TGTGCCAGCAGCTTAAACGCGGATCAGCCCCAGCATTTT.

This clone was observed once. The chain's CDR3 is CASSLGLTKETQYF. The CDR3 DNA is TGTGCCAGCAGCCTGGGACTAACAAAAGAGACCCAGTACTTC. The chain uses TRBV14 and TRBJ2-5; 7 nucleotides match TRBD2. Germline V CDR1 and CDR2: SGHDN, FVKESK. The CDR3 sequence is 14 residues long. With 4 bases clipped from V and 3 bases from J, the junction kept 5 bases outside the gene matches.

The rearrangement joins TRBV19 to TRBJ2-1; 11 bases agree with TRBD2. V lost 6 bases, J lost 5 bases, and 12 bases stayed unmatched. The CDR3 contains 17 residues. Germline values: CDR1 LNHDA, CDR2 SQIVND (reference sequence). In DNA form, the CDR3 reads TGTGCCAGTAGATCGGCGGCTAGCGGGAGGAAGAACAATGAGCAGTTCTTC. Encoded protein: CASRSAASGRKNNEQFF.

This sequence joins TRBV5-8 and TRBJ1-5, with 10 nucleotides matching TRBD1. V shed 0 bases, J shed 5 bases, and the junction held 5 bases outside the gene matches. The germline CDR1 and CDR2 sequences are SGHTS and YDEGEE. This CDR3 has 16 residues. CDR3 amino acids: CASSLEGQGLDQPQHF. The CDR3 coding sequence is TGTGCCAGCAGCTTGGAGGGACAGGGGTTGGATCAGCCCCAGCATTTT.

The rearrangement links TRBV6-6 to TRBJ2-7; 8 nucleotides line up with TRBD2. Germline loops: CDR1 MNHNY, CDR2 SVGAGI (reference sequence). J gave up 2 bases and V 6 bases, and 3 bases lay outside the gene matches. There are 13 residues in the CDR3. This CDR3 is CASRAGGAYEQYF. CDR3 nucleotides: TGTGCCAGCAGGGCGGGAGGTGCCTACGAGCAGTACTTC.

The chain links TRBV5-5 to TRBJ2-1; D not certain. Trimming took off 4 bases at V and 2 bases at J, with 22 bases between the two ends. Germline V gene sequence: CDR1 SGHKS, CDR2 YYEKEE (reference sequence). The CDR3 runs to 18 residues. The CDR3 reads CASSRHDRSFSTYNEQFF. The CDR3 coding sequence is TGTGCCAGCAGCCGGCATGACCGGTCCTTTAGCACCTACAATGAGCAGTTCTTC. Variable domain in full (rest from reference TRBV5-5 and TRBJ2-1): DAGVTQSPTHLIKTRGQQVTLRCSPISGHKSVSWYQQVLGQGPQFIFQYYEKEERGRGNFPDRFSARQFPNYSSELNVNALLLGDSALYLCASSRHDRSFSTYNEQFFGPGTRLTVL.

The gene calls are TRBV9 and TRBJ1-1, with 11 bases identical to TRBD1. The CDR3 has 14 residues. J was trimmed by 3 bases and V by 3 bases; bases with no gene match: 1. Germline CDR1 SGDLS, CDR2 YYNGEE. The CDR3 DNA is TGTGCCAGCAGCGAGGGACAGGGGGACACTGAAGCTTTCTTT. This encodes CASSEGQGDTEAFF.

CDR3 bases: TGTGCCAGCTCCCTAAACCCCAGAACGGGGGGGCAAGAGACCCAGTACTTC. This encodes CASSLNPRTGGQETQYF. The J gene is TRBJ2-5, the V gene TRBV18; the match to TRBD2 covers 8 bases. Germline CDR1 KGHSH, CDR2 LQKENI. This CDR3 comprises 17 residues. J gave up 2 bases and V 6 bases, and 14 bases lay outside the gene matches. The full variable domain, completed using reference TRBV18 and TRBJ2-5, is NAGVMQNPRHLVRRRGQEARLRCSPMKGHSHVYWYRQLPEEGLKFMVYLQKENIIDESGMPKERFSAEFPKEGPSILRIQQVVRGDSAAYFCASSLNPRTGGQETQYFGPGTRLLVL.

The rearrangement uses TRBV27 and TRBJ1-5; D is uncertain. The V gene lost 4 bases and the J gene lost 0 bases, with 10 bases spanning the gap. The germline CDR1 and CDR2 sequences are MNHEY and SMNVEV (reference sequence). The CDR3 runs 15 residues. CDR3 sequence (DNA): TGTGCCAGCAGTTACCCAGGACTTAGCAATCAGCCCCAGCATTTT. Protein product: CASSYPGLSNQPQHF.

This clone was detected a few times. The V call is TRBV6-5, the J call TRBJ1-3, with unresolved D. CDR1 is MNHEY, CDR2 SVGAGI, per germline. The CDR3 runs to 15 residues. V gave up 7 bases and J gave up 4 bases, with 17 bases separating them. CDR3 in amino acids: CASKLDQAGGNTIYF. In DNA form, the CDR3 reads TGTGCCAGCAAACTAGACCAGGCAGGCGGAAACACCATATATTTT.

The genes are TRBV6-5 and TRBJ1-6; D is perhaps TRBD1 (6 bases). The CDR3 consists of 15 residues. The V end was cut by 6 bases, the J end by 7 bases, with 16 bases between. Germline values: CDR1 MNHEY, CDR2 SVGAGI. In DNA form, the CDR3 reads TGTGCCAGCAGATCCGGGACAAGGCAGAATTCACCCCTCCACTTT. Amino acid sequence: CASRSGTRQNSPLHF.

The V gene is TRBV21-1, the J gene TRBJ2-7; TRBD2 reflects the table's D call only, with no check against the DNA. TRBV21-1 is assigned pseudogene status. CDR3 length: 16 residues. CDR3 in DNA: TGTGCCAGCAGCAAGCTAGCGGGAGGGCCAGGAGACGAGCAGTACTTC. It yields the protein CASSKLAGGPGDEQYF.

CDR3 DNA: TGTGCCAGCAGCTCGTCGACAGGGGGCTACGAGCAGTACTTC. Residues: CASSSSTGGYEQYF. V and J are TRBV11-2 and TRBJ2-7, with TRBD1 identical over 9 bases. The CDR3 totals 14 residues. Trimming at V came to 4 bases and at J to 3 bases, leaving 4 bases not matched to a gene. Per the germline V gene, CDR1 is SGHAT and CDR2 is FQNNGV.

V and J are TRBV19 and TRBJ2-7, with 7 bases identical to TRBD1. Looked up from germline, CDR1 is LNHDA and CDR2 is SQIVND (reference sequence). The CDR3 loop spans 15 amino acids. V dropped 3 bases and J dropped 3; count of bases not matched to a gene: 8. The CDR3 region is CASSMGTANDYEQYF. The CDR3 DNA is TGTGCCAGTAGTATGGGGACAGCTAATGACTACGAGCAGTACTTC.

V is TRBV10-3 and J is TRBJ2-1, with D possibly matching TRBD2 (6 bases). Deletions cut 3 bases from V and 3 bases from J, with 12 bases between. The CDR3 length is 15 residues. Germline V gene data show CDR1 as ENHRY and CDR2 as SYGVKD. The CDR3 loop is CAISESGGFYNEQFF. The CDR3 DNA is TGTGCCATCAGTGAATCTGGGGGGTTCTACAATGAGCAGTTCTTC.

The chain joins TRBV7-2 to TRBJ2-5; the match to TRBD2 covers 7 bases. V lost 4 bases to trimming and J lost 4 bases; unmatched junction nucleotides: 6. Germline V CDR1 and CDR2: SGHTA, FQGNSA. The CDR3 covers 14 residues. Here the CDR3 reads CASSWGRDGETQYF. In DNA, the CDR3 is TGTGCCAGCAGCTGGGGGAGGGATGGAGAGACCCAGTACTTC.